This T cell receptor beta chain was found in a study of T cell repertoires in cytomegalovirus infection. Across the whole study: It was the public TCR beta signatures that indicated both CMV infection and matching HLA type. Findings and limits, study-wide: HLA-C-restricted CMV-specific TCR beta clonotypes were dominant in the ex vivo response. Frequencies of public TCR beta families were cumulated, and this identified carriers of CMV plus the relevant HLA.

One entry per CDR3 protein, called by TCRdb with MiXCR from the reads. The data show roughly 700,000 distinct CDR3 sequences, roughly 36% seen once. This CDR3 region has 15 residues. Per the germline V gene, CDR1 is DFQATT and CDR2 is SNEGSKA (reference sequence). The V end lost 6 bases, the J end lost 8 bases, and 23 bases lay between the germline ends. For this clonotype: Its antigen is as yet unknown.

The rearrangement joins TRBV20-1 to TRBJ2-1, with a weak D call TRBD1 (6 bases). The clonotype was recovered from a human donor in good health (CMV status not recorded). Some clones in this sample may be carry-over from other donors' samples. Source: cultured PBMCs, taken from culture after CMV antigen stimulation. CDR3 protein: CSAINPGQGFDEQFF. CDR3 nucleotides: TGCAGTGCCATAAACCCTGGGCAGGGGTTCGATGAGCAGTTCTTC.